This T cell receptor beta chain emerged from a study of blood T cell repertoires in COVID-19. The repertoire was sequenced with immunoSEQ multiplex PCR; TCRdb's copy has only in-frame clones and lacks some. This table holds around 230,000 clones, roughly 90% found once. Germline V gene sequence: CDR1 MGHRA, CDR2 YSYEKL. The CDR3 length is 13 residues. Trimming cost V 9 bases and J 4 bases; bases outside gene matches: 9. The V and J genes are TRBV4-1 and TRBJ2-7; the match to TRBD2 covers 7 bases. Sequencing was carried out using PBMCs or T cells enriched from blood (not recorded which). The clonotype was recovered from a woman aged 25 to 39 with acute COVID-19. DNA for the CDR3: TGCGCCAGTGGGGGAGGGGCCAAGTACGAGCAGTACTTC. It codes for CASGGGAKYEQYF.